These 16 T cell receptor beta chains were sequenced from one sample in a study of molecular identifiers for immune sequencing clone quantification listed by TCRdb under 2018. Receptor amplification or capture employed PCR. Sequencing relied on a NextSeq 500. The public sequencing data were trimmed at Q25 with fastp and processed into clonotypes with MiXCR by TCRdb, which kept only in-frame beta chains. Here each entry gathers all rows of one CDR3 protein and keeps the most common genes and DNA. This sample lists 79,000 or so distinct CDR3 sequences; 25% were detected once. The top ten clones comprise 0.6% to 0.9% of the sample. The sequencing sample was made of naive CD8+ T cells from blood, with Jurkat cell RNA spiked in. This sample's cell subset or site label indicates: FACS-sorted CD8+CD4-CCR7+CD45RA+ naive T cells. The receptors derive from a human donor in good health. Some libraries in this study had Jurkat cell RNA spiked in.

This clonotype was observed a few times. V usage is TRBV20-1 and J usage is TRBJ2-3; 10 bases are shared with TRBD2. The germline V gene encodes CDR1 DFQATT and CDR2 SNEGSKA (reference sequence). Trimming took 0 bases from V and 1 from J; bases not matched to a gene: 7. CDR3 length: 17 amino acids. The chain's CDR3 is CSARDQAGGPRTDTQYF. The CDR3 DNA reads as TGCAGTGCTAGAGATCAAGCGGGAGGGCCTCGCACAGATACGCAGTATTTT.

This chain links TRBV21-1 with TRBJ1-5. TRBV21-1 is labeled a pseudogene. This CDR3 spans 10 amino acids. The CDR3 region has the DNA TGTGCCAGACAGGATCAGCCCCAGCATTTT. Translating gives CARQDQPQHF.

This clonotype has only a few counts. The chain uses TRBV19 and TRBJ2-7; no clear D. Trimming cost V 1 base and J 1 base, with 14 bases left between them. The CDR3 contains 16 residues. CDR1 is LNHDA and CDR2 is SQIVND in the germline V gene (reference sequence). The CDR3 loop is CASSIAIGLGSYEQYF. The CDR3 nucleotides read TGTGCCAGTAGTATAGCCATCGGGCTGGGATCCTACGAGCAGTACTTC.

At least ten counts were recorded for this clonotype. The V and J genes are TRBV29-1 and TRBJ2-7, with 11 bases fitting TRBD2. Losses at the gene ends were 7 bases for V and 7 bases for J; bases not matched to a gene: 9. CDR3 length: 13 amino acids. CDR1 is SQVTM and CDR2 is ANQGSEA in the germline V gene. The CDR3 loop reads CSAGTSGGREQYF. The CDR3 nucleotides are TGCAGCGCCGGGACTAGCGGAGGCCGGGAGCAGTACTTC.

V is TRBV12-3 or TRBV12-4 and J is TRBJ1-2; D unclear. V was pared by 0 bases and J by 1 base, with 15 bases between. The CDR3 covers 17 residues. The CDR3 here is CASSLADSGPYNYGYTF. The CDR3 DNA reads TGTGCCAGCAGTTTAGCGGATAGCGGACCTTATAACTATGGCTACACCTTC.

This clonotype has a count of ten or more. This sequence joins TRBV5-1 and TRBJ2-7, with D tentatively TRBD1 or TRBD2 (5 bases each). The V gene lost 5 bases and the J gene lost 6 bases, with 12 bases spanning the gap. The CDR3 spans 12 residues. Germline V lookup: CDR1 SGHRS, CDR2 YFSETQ. CDR3 DNA: TGCGCCAGCAGGGGGGAATCTATCGAGCAGTACTTC. Its protein is CASRGESIEQYF.

The V gene is TRBV6-1, the J gene TRBJ2-5, with D possibly being TRBD1 or TRBD2 (6 bases each). The CDR3 sequence is 16 residues long. CDR1 is MNHNS and CDR2 is SASEGT in the germline V gene. With 2 bases removed from V and 3 bases from J, the gap between germline ends came to 16 bases. This chain's CDR3 is CASSERRDIRKETQYF. The CDR3 DNA is TGTGCCAGCAGTGAACGGCGGGACATTCGTAAAGAGACCCAGTACTTC.

This clonotype was seen more than once but under ten times. The CDR3 coding sequence is TGTGCCAGCAGCCTCTCAAGGAACACTGAAGCTTTCTTT. This codes for CASSLSRNTEAFF. V and J are TRBV5-3 and TRBJ1-1; D is unresolved. TRBV5-3 falls under the ORF class, with uncertain function. The CDR3 sequence is 13 residues long. V was cut by 8 bases and J by 1 base, with 12 bases left in between.

The sample holds a few counts of this clonotype. V usage is TRBV9 and J usage is TRBJ1-4; D remains ambiguous. This CDR3 contains 15 residues. Trimming shortened V by 0 bases and J by 0 bases, and 6 bases separated the two germline ends. Germline-derived CDR1 and CDR2 are SGDLS and YYNGEE. The CDR3 DNA reads TGTGCCAGCAGCGTAGGAGGGACAACTAATGAAAAACTGTTTTTT. This sequence encodes CASSVGGTTNEKLFF.

This clonotype was recorded many times. This chain joins TRBV5-6 and TRBJ2-3; TRBD1 or TRBD2 may be the D gene (5 bases each). V was clipped by 0 bases and J by 2 bases, with 13 bases between them. Germline CDR1 is SGHDT and CDR2 is YYEEEE. This CDR3 comprises 16 residues. DNA for the CDR3: TGTGCCAGCAGCTTGGAGGGACGGTTGCACACAGATACGCAGTATTTT. The encoded protein is CASSLEGRLHTDTQYF.

The chain has TRBV6-5 and TRBJ2-3; maybe TRBD2 (6 bases). This CDR3 has 15 amino acids. The V end lost 0 bases, the J end lost 1 base, and 8 bases lay between the germline ends. Germline CDR1 MNHEY, CDR2 SVGAGI. CDR3 nucleotides: TGTGCCAGCAGTTACTCGGCTAGCGGCACAGATACGCAGTATTTT. As protein: CASSYSASGTDTQYF.

Regarding this clonotype: A much larger clone is a single base away; this may be a read error. The CDR3 DNA sequence: TGTGCCAGCAGCTCCGGACAGACCGCAACTAAAGAAAAACTGTTTTTT. Amino acid sequence: CASSSGQTATKEKLFF. This chain links TRBV7-9 with TRBJ1-4; D might be TRBD1 (6 bases). The CDR3 loop spans 16 amino acids. Germline V gives CDR1 SEHNR, CDR2 FQNEAQ (reference sequence).

The count of this clonotype is one. A clone one base away is much larger, so this may be a read error. V usage is TRBV7-9 and J usage is TRBJ2-7; no reliable D call. Germline loops: CDR1 SEHNR, CDR2 FQNEAQ (reference sequence). The CDR3 runs 13 residues. The DNA of the CDR3 is TGTGCCAGCAGCTTAGTGGTGCTGGAAGAGCAGAACTTC. This translates into CASSLVVLEEQNF. The full variable domain, its missing parts supplied by reference TRBV7-9 and TRBJ2-7, is DTGVSQNPRHKITKRGQNVTFRCDPISEHNRLYWYRQTLGQGPEFLTYFQNEAQLEKSRLLSDRFSAERPKGSFSTLEIQRTEQGDSAMYLCASSLVVLEEQNFGPGTRLTVT.

This clonotype appeared a few times. A single base separates this from a much larger clone, so it may be a read error. This chain joins TRBV28 and TRBJ1-5; 9 positions agree with TRBD1. In germline, CDR1 is MDHEN, CDR2 SYDVKM. V lost 6 bases and J lost 9; bases outside the gene matches: 9. The CDR3 loop spans 14 amino acids. The CDR3 loop reads CASSADRGRRPQHF. The CDR3 DNA reads TGTGCCAGCAGCGCCGACAGGGGGAGGCGGCCCCAGCATTTT.

This rearrangement joins TRBV18 to TRBJ2-6; D gene uncertain. The V and J ends lost 0 bases and 0 bases respectively, with 30 bases between them. Per germline, CDR1 KGHSH and CDR2 LQKENI. The CDR3 has 24 amino acids. The DNA of the CDR3 is TGTGCCAGCTCACCACCGGAGACATCGAGCTCAGACCCCTTATCGAGCTCTGGGGCCAACGTCCTGACTTTC. Protein product: CASSPPETSSSDPLSSSGANVLTF.

The chain joins TRBV5-8 to TRBJ2-3, with D uncertain. V gave up 0 bases and J gave up 1 base, with 6 bases separating them. The CDR3 loop spans 14 amino acids. Germline lookup yields CDR1 SGHTS and CDR2 YDEGEE. In nucleotides, the CDR3 is TGTGCCAGCAGCTTGGGGTTTGGCACAGATACGCAGTATTTT. Protein sequence: CASSLGFGTDTQYF.